This T cell receptor (beta chain) was sequenced for a study of CD8 T cells in Susac syndrome. RNA amounts of about 0.5 to 1 ug underwent reverse transcription with random hexamers. Multiplex PCR with immunoSEQ amplified the TCR beta CDR3 across 54 Vbeta and 13 Jbeta. TCRdb re-analysed the immunoSEQ multiplex PCR reads in MiXCR, keeping a single row per CDR3 protein. The data show about 130,000 distinct CDR3 sequences, approximately 93% seen once. The table lists this clonotype with a count of one. The authors carried out high-throughput sequencing of TCR beta. They applied it to CD8+ and CD4+ T cells obtained from blood. Treatment-naive patients with stable or active relapsing-remitting disease were the multiple sclerosis controls. The CD8+ and CD4+ T cells were isolated magnetically using a negative isolation approach, whereas the TEMRA cells were enriched by FACS. Trimming took off 2 bases at V and 4 bases at J, with 11 bases between the two ends. The CDR3 totals 14 residues. Germline loops: CDR1 SEHNR, CDR2 FQNEAQ (reference sequence).

This TCR derives from a human donor with multiple sclerosis. This chain links TRBV7-9 with TRBJ1-1; no clear D gene. The sample comprised CD8+ T cells from PBMCs. CDR3 in DNA: TGTGCCAGCAGCTTATTATTATCGGGCACTGAAGCTTTCTTT. It yields the protein CASSLLLSGTEAFF.